This TCR beta chain was observed in a study of cytotoxic CD8 clonotypes in ibrutinib-treated CLL. Study details: The response samples were taken once patients had been treated for a median of about 12 months, range 6 to 36.

The repertoire was sequenced with immunoSEQ multiplex PCR; TCRdb's copy has only in-frame clones and lacks some. Of 200,000 to 250,000 clones in the sample, around 75% are singletons; the top ten hold 5.9%. On this clone itself: What it binds is unknown.

The CDR3 extends over 16 amino acids. The J segment lost 2 bases and the V segment lost 4 bases, leaving 8 bases of the junction unmatched. Germline V gene data show CDR1 as SGHRS and CDR2 as YFSETQ. General study points: Patients with sustained remission and those progressing were sampled at differing times.

This TCR was recovered from a human donor with chronic lymphocytic leukemia. The input for sequencing was PBMCs, taken after 12 months of ibrutinib treatment. This sequence joins TRBV5-1 and TRBJ2-2, with TRBD1 matching over 7 bases. In DNA, the CDR3 is TGCGCCAGCAGCGCCAGGGACAGAACTAACACCGGGGAGCTGTTTTTT. This codes for CASSARDRTNTGELFF.